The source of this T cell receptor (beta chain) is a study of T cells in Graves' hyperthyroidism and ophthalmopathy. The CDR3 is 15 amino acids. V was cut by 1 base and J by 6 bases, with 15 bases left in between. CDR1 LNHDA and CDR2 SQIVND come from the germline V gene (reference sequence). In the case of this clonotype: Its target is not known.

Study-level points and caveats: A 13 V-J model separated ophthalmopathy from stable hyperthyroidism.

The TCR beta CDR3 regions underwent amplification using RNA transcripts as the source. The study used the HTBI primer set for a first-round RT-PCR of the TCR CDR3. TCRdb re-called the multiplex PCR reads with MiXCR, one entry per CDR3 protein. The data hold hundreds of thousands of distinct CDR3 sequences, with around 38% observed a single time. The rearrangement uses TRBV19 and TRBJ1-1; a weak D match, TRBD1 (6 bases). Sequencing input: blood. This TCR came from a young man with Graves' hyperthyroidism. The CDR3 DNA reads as TGTGCCAGTAGTATAGGGCAATACGAGGGGGCTGAAGCTTTCTTT. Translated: CASSIGQYEGAEAFF.